The entry that follows covers one T cell receptor beta chain sequence. This sample is part of a study of blood T cell repertoires in COVID-19. Study-level information: Researchers got acute and convalescent COVID-19 samples from the United States, Italy and Spain. In each case, the material was cDNA or gDNA derived from T cells, B-cell-depleted T cells, or PBMCs.

This CDR3 comprises 14 residues. The V end lost 6 bases, the J end lost 1 base, and 13 bases lay between the germline ends. Germline CDR1 DFQATT, CDR2 SNEGSKA (reference sequence). Participants had their cohort set by participant-reported clinical history. The data were produced by immunoSEQ multiplex PCR, yet TCRdb's version contains in-frame clones alone and is incomplete. Here the sample spans around 140,000 clones, about 88% being singletons. The sequenced material came from PBMCs or T cells enriched from blood (not recorded which). This TCR was recovered from a man aged 40-49 years with acute COVID-19. This sequence joins TRBV20-1 and TRBJ1-5; tentative D call: TRBD1 (6 bases). This CDR3 reads CSASWDTSNQPQHF. The CDR3, as DNA: TGCAGTGCCAGTTGGGACACCAGCAATCAGCCCCAGCATTTT.